Reported below is one TCR beta chain. Its target is not known. This sample is part of a study of STAT5B mutations in CD4+ large granular lymphocyte leukemia. On the study more broadly: Anti-CD4 microbead selection came after CD8+ cell depletion in cryopreserved samples. Findings and caveats of the study: Top patient clones used TRBV06 genes more often: 8/27 versus 2/35 in controls. Patient CD4-sorted repertoires looked more clonal than healthy CD4+ repertoires, even without putative leukemic clones. Of heterogeneous patient samples, only five to seven CD4-sorted ones were compared for clonality.

Trimming pared 1 base from V and 1 base from J, leaving 10 bases between. CDR3 length: 14 residues. From germline, CDR1 is SQVTM and CDR2 ANQGSEA. TCRdb's copy holds only in-frame clones and misses some; the assay was immunoSEQ multiplex PCR. The sample yields roughly 2,200 clones, roughly 70% seen once. V is TRBV29-1 and J is TRBJ1-1; no definite D call. The sample was PBMCs. This TCR derives from a woman aged 65 to 85 with CD4+ T-cell large granular lymphocyte leukemia. DNA for the CDR3: TGCAGCGTTGAAGGCTCAGCAAGGAACACTGAAGCTTTCTTT. It translates to CSVEGSARNTEAFF.